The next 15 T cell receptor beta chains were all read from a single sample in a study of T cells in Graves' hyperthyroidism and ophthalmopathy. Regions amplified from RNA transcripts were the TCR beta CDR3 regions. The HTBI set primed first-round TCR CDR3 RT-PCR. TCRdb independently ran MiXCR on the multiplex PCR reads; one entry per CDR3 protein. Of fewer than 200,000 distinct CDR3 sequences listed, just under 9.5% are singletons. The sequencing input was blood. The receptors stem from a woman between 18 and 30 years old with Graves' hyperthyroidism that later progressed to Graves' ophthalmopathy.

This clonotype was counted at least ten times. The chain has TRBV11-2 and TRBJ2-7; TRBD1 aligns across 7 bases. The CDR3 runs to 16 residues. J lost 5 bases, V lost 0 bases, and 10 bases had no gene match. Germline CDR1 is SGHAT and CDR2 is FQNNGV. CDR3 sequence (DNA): TGTGCCAGCAGCTTAGATTTGGGGGTCGACAGGGACGAGCAGTACTTC. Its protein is CASSLDLGVDRDEQYF. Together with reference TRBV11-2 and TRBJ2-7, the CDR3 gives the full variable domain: EAGVAQSPRYKIIEKRQSVAFWCNPISGHATLYWYQQILGQGPKLLIQFQNNGVVDDSQLPKDRFSAERLKGVDSTLKIQPAKLEDSAVYLCASSLDLGVDRDEQYFGPGTRLTVT.

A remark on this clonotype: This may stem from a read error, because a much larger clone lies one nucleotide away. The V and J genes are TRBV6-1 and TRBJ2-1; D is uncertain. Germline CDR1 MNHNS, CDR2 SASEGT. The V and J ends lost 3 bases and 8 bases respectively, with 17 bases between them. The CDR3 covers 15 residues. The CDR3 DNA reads TGTGCCAGCAGTGATCGTATGGGCCTTAGGGATGAGCAGTTCTTC. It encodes CASSDRMGLRDEQFF.

The CDR3 DNA reads TGTGCCAGCAGTTTCGACAGGGAGAGGGCTGAAGCTTTCTTT. Its translation: CASSFDRERAEAFF. The chain combines TRBV6-2 or TRBV6-3 with TRBJ1-1, with 7 positions matching TRBD1. The junction had 8 bases not matched to a gene; V was cut back by 4 bases and J by 6 bases. Looked up from germline, CDR1 is MNHEY and CDR2 is SVGEGT. The CDR3 consists of 14 residues.

CDR3 sequence reads: CASSQSNPGTAGEQYF. The CDR3, as DNA: TGCGCCAGCAGCCAAAGCAACCCCGGGACCGCGGGCGAGCAGTACTTC. The rearrangement uses TRBV4-1 and TRBJ2-7; D might be TRBD1 or TRBD2, each matching 5 bases. CDR3 length: 16 residues. Trimming cost V 2 bases and J 6 bases, with 20 bases left between them. Germline V gene data show CDR1 as MGHRA and CDR2 as YSYEKL.

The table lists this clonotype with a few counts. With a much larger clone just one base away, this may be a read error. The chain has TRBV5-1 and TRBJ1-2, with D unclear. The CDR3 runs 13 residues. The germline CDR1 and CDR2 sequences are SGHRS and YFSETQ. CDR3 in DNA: TGCGCCAGCGGCTTGAAGTTCTGGTATGGCTACACCTTC. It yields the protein CASGLKFWYGYTF.

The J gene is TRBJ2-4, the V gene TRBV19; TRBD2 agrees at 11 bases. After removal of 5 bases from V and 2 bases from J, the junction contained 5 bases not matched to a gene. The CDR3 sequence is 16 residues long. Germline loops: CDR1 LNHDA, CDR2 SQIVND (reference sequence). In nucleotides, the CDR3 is TGTGCCAGTAGTTTACTAGCGGGGGTGTCCAAAAACATTCAGTACTTC. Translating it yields CASSLLAGVSKNIQYF.

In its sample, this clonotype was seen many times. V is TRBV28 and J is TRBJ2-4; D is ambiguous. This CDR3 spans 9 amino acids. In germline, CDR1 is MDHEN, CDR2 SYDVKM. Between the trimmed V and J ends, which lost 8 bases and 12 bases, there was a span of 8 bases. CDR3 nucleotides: TGTGCCAGCGGGAACCATCAGTACTTC. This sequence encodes CASGNHQYF.

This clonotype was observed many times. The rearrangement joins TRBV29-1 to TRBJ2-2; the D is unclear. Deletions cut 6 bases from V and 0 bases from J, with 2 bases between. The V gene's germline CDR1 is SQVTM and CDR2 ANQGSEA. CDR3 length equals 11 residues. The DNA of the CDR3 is TGCAGCGTCGCGAACACCGGGGAGCTGTTTTTT. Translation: CSVANTGELFF.

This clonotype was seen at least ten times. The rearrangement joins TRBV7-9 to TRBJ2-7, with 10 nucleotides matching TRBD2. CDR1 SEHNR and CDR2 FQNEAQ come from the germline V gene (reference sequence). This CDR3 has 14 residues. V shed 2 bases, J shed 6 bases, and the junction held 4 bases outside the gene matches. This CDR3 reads CASSLLTSGIEQYF. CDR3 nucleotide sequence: TGTGCCAGCAGCTTACTAACTAGCGGGATCGAGCAGTACTTC.

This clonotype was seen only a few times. The CDR3: CAWSVRLDTGELFF. The CDR3 region has the DNA TGTGCCTGGAGTGTAAGGCTAGACACCGGGGAGCTGTTTTTT. The chain links TRBV30 to TRBJ2-2; the D is unclear. Looked up from germline, CDR1 is GTSNPN and CDR2 is SVGIG (reference sequence). With 0 bases removed from V and 3 bases from J, the gap between germline ends came to 8 bases. CDR3 size: 14 residues.

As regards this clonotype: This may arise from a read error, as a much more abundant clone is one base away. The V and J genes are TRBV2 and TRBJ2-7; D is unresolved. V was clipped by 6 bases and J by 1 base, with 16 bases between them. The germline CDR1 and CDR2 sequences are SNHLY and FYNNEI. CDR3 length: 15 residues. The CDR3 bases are TGTGCCAGCAGGAACATGGAGACCTATTCCTACGAGCAGTACTTC. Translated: CASRNMETYSYEQYF.

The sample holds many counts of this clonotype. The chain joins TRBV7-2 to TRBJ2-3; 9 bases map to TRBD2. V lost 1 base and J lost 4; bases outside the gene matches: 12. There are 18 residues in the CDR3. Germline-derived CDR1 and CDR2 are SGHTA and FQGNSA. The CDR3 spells CASSLDLSAGGDSDTQYF. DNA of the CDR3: TGTGCCAGCAGCTTAGACCTTTCAGCGGGAGGAGACTCAGATACGCAGTATTTT.

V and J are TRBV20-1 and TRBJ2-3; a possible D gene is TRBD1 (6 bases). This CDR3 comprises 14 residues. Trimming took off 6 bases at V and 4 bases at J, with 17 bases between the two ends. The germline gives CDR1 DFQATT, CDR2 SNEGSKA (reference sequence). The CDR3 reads CSAKSGESADTQYF. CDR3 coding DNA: TGCAGTGCGAAATCAGGGGAGAGCGCAGATACGCAGTATTTT.

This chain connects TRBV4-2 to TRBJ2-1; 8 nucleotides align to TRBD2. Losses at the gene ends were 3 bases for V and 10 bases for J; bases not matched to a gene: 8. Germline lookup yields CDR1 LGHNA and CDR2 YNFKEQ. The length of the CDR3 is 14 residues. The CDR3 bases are TGTGCCAGCAGCCAGGGACTAGATACTAGGGAGCAGTTCTTC. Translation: CASSQGLDTREQFF.

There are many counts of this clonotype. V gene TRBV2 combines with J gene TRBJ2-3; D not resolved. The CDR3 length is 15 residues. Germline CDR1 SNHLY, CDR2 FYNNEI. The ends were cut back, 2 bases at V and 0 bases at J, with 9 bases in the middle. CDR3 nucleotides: TGTGCCAGCAGTGAACCGTTATGGAGCACAGATACGCAGTATTTT. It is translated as CASSEPLWSTDTQYF.